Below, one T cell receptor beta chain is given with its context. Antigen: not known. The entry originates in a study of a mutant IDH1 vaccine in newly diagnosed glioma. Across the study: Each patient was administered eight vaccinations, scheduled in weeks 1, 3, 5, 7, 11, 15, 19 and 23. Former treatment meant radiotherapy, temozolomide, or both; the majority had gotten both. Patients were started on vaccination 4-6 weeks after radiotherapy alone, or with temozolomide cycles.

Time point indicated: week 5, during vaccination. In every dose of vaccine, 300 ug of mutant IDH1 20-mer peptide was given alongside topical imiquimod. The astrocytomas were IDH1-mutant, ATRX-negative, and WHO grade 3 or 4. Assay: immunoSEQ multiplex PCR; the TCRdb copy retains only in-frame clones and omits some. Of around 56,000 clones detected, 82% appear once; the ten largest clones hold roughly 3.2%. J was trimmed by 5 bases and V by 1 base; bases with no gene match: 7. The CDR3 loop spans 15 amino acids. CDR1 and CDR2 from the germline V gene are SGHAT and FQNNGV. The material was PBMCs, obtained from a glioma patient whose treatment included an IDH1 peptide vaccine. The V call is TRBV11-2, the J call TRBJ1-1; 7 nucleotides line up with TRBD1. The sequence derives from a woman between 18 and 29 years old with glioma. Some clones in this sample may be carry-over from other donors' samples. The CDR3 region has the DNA TGTGCCAGCAGCTTAGCCGGACAGGCGGGGACTGAAGCTTTCTTT. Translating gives CASSLAGQAGTEAFF.